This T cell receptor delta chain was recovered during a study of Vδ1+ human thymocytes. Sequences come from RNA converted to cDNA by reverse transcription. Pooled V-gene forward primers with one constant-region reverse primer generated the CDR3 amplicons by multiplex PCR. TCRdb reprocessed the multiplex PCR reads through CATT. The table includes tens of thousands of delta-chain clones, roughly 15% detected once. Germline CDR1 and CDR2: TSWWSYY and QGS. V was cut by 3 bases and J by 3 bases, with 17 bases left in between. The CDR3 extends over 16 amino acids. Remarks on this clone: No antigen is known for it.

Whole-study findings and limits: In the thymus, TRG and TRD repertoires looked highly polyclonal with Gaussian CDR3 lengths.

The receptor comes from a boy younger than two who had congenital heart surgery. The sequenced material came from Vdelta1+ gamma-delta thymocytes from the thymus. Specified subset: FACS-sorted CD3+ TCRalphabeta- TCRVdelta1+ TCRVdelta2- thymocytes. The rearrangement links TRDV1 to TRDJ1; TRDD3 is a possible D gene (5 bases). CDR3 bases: TGTGCTCTTGGGGAGAAAGGATCCCGGGGAGCCGATAAACTCATCTTT. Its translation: CALGEKGSRGADKLIF.